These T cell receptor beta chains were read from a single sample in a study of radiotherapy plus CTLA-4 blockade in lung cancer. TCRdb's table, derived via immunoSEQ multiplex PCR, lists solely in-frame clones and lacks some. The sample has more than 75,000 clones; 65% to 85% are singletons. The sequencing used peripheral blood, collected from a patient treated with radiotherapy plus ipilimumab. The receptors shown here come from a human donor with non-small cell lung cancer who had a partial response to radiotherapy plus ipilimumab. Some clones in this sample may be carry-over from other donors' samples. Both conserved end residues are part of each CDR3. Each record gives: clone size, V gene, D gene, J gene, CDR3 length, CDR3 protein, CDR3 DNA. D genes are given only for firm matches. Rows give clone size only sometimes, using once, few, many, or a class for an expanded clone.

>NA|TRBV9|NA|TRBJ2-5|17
CASSVGVGQRGQETQYF
TGTGCCAGCAGCGTAGGGGTCGGGCAAAGGGGCCAAGAGACCCAGTACTTC
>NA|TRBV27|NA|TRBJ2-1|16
CASSLLTGGFYNEQFF
TGTGCCAGCAGTTTATTAACCGGGGGTTTCTACAATGAGCAGTTCTTC
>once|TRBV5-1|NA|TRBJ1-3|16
CASASGQGKRGNTIYF
TGCGCCAGCGCCTCGGGACAAGGGAAGAGGGGAAACACCATATATTTT
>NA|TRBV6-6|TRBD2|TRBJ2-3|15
CASSYERGGQGTQYF
TGTGCCAGCAGTTACGAACGGGGGGGGCAGGGTACGCAGTATTTT
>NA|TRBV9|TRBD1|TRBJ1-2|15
CASSVEGQGHYGYTF
TGTGCCAGCAGCGTGGAGGGACAGGGCCACTATGGCTACACCTTC
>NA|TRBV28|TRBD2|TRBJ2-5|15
CASAASGRAWETQYF
TGTGCCAGCGCGGCTAGCGGGAGGGCTTGGGAGACCCAGTACTTC
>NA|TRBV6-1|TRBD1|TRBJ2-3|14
CATTGTGPTDTQYF
TGTGCCACAACCGGGACAGGGCCCACAGATACGCAGTATTTT
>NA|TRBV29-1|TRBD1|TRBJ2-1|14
CSVRRQGTYNEQFF
TGCAGCGTTCGAAGACAGGGGACTTACAATGAGCAGTTCTTC
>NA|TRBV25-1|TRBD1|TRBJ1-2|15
CASSSPTGGFYGYTF
TGTGCCAGCAGTTCCCCGACAGGGGGATTTTATGGCTACACCTTC
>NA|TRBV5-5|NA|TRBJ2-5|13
CASSLARLETQYF
TGTGCCAGCAGCTTGGCCAGGTTAGAGACCCAGTACTTC
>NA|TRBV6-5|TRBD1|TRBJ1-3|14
CASIGSQGRNTIYF
TGTGCCAGCATTGGTTCACAGGGGAGAAACACCATATATTTT
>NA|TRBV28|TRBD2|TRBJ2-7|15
CASSEWSGGTYEQYF
TGTGCCAGCAGTGAATGGTCGGGGGGGACCTACGAGCAGTACTTC
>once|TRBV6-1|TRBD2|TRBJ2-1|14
CASNPSGRRNEQFF
TGTGCCAGCAACCCTAGCGGGAGACGGAATGAGCAGTTCTTC
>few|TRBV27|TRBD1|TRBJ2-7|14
CASSEGQGVGEQYF
TGTGCCAGCAGTGAGGGACAGGGGGTCGGAGAGCAGTACTTC
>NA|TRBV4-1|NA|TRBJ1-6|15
CASSHGGTINSPLHF
TGCGCCAGCAGTCATGGGGGGACCATTAATTCACCCCTCCACTTT
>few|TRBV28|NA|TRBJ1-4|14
CASSLTDQRAKLFF
TGTGCCAGCAGTTTGACAGACCAGCGCGCAAAACTGTTTTTT
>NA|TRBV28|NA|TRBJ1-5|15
CASTDGTNSNQPQHF
TGTGCCAGCACCGACGGGACAAATAGCAATCAGCCCCAGCATTTT
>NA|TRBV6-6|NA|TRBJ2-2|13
CASSYSGGGELFF
TGTGCCAGCAGTTACTCAGGGGGCGGGGAGCTGTTTTTT
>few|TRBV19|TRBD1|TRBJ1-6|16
CASSILQGTVNSPLHF
TGTGCCAGTAGTATACTACAGGGGACGGTGAATTCACCCCTCCACTTT
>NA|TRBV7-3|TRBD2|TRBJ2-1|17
CASSRQPGLVVDNEQFF
TGTGCCAGCAGCCGTCAACCGGGACTAGTAGTAGACAATGAGCAGTTCTTC
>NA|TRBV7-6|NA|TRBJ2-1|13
CASSSGTRNEQFF
TGTGCCAGCAGCTCCGGGACTCGCAATGAGCAGTTCTTC
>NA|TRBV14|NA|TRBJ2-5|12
CASSQVVETQYF
TGTGCCAGCAGCCAAGTAGTGGAGACCCAGTACTTC
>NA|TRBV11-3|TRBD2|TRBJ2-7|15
CASSFETSVAYEQYF
TGTGCCAGCAGCTTCGAGACTAGCGTTGCCTACGAGCAGTACTTC
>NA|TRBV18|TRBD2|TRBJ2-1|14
CASSPPSGDNEQFF
TGTGCCAGCTCACCACCTAGCGGGGACAATGAGCAGTTCTTC